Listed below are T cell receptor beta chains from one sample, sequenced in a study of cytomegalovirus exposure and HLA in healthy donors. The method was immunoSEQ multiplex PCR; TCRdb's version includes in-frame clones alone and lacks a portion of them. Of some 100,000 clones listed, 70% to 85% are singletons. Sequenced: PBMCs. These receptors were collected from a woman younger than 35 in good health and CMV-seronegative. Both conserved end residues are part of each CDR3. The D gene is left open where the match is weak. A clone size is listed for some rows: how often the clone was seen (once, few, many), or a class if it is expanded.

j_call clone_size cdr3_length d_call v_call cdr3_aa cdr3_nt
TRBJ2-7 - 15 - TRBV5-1 CASSAGTMGTYEQYF TGCGCCAGCAGCGCTGGGACAATGGGAACTTACGAGCAGTACTTC
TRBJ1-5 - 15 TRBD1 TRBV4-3 CASRDGTVSNQPQHF TGCGCCAGCAGGGACGGGACAGTTAGCAATCAGCCCCAGCATTTT
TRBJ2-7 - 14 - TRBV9 CASSNRAVSYEQYF TGTGCCAGCAGTAACAGGGCAGTCAGCTACGAGCAGTACTTC
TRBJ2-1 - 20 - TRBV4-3 CASSQDLQGYEVHTYNEQFF TGCGCCAGCAGCCAAGATCTGCAGGGATATGAGGTACATACATACAATGAGCAGTTCTTC
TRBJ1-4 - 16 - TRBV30 CAWSISQEGANQKLFF TGTGCCTGGAGTATATCACAGGAAGGGGCTAATCAAAAACTGTTTTTT
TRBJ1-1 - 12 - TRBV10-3 CAIKTGGTEAFF TGTGCCATAAAGACCGGGGGCACTGAAGCTTTCTTT
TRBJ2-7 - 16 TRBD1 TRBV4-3 CASSQDSWDRAYEQYF TGCGCCAGCAGCCAAGACTCCTGGGACAGGGCCTACGAGCAGTACTTC
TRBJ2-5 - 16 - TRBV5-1 CASSLLTADRGETQYF TGCGCCAGCAGCTTACTGACAGCCGATAGAGGAGAGACCCAGTACTTC
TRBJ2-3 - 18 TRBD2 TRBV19 CASSPGLAGGHGTDTQYF TGTGCCAGTAGCCCGGGACTAGCGGGAGGGCATGGCACAGATACGCAGTATTTT
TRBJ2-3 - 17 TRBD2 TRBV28 CASLGLAGSAHTDTQYF TGTGCCAGCTTGGGACTAGCGGGATCGGCACACACAGATACGCAGTATTTT
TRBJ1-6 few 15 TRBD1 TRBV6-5 CASSYSDRENSPLHF TGTGCCAGCAGTTACTCGGACAGGGAAAATTCACCCCTCCACTTT
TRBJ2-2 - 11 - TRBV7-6 CASSYTGELFF TGTGCCAGCTCCTACACCGGGGAGCTGTTTTTT
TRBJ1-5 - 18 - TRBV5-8 CASSFGGRAVWSNQPQHF TGTGCCAGCAGCTTCGGGGGGCGCGCAGTTTGGAGCAATCAGCCCCAGCATTTT
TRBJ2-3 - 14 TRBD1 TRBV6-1 CASTKQGGTDTQYF TGTGCCAGCACAAAGCAGGGGGGCACAGATACGCAGTATTTT
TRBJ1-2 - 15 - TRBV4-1 CASSLNPGPGDGYTF TGCGCCAGCAGCCTTAACCCGGGCCCCGGGGATGGCTACACCTTC
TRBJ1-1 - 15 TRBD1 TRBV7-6 CASSPSQGAGTEAFF TGTGCCAGCAGCCCATCTCAGGGGGCAGGCACTGAAGCTTTCTTT
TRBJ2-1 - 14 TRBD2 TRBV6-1 CASSGLAEYNEQFF TGTGCCAGCAGTGGGCTAGCGGAATACAATGAGCAGTTCTTC
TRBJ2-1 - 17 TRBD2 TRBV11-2 CASSPPRGGLSYNEQFF TGTGCCAGCAGCCCCCCCCGCGGGGGACTCTCCTACAATGAGCAGTTCTTC
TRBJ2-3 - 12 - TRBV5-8 CASKIPSSREYF TGTGCCAGCAAAATCCCAAGTTCGAGGGAGTATTTT
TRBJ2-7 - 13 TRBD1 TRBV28 CASKGQGDYEQYF TGTGCCAGTAAGGGGCAGGGGGACTACGAGCAGTACTTC
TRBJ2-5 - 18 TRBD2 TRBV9 CASSDTEKTSGRSKTQYF TGTGCCAGCAGCGATACGGAAAAGACTAGCGGGAGGAGTAAGACCCAGTACTTC
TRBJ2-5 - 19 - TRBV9 CASSVDSGDLTYKQETQYF TGTGCCAGCAGCGTAGACTCCGGGGACTTAACCTACAAACAAGAGACCCAGTACTTC
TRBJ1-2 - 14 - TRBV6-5 CASSYQGTIGGYTF TGTGCCAGCAGTTACCAGGGGACAATTGGTGGCTACACCTTC
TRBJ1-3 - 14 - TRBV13 CASSLRGSGNTIYF TGTGCCAGCAGCTTACGGGGATCTGGAAACACCATATATTTT
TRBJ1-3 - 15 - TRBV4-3 CASSLEGHSGNTIYF TGCGCCAGCAGCCTAGAAGGACATTCTGGAAACACCATATATTTT
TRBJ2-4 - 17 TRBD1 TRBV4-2 CASSQVGQAGAKNIQYF TGTGCCAGCAGCCAAGTCGGACAGGCGGGTGCCAAAAACATTCAGTACTTC
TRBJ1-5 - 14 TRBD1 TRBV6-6 CASSYRGRDQPQHF TGTGCCAGCAGTTACAGGGGGCGGGATCAGCCCCAGCATTTT
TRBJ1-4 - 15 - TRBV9 CASSVASRTNEKLFF TGTGCCAGCAGCGTAGCTTCCAGGACAAATGAAAAACTGTTTTTT
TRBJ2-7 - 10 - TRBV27 CATDSPEQYF TGTGCCACCGACAGTCCCGAGCAGTACTTC
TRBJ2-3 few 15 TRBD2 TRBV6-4 CASSEGTSDTDTQYF TGTGCCAGCAGTGAAGGGACTAGTGACACAGATACGCAGTATTTT
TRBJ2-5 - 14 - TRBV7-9 CASSSRITGETQYF TGTGCCAGCAGCTCCCGGATAACGGGAGAGACCCAGTACTTC
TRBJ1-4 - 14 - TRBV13 CASSLGTYPEKLFF TGTGCCAGCAGCCTAGGGACATATCCTGAAAAACTGTTTTTT
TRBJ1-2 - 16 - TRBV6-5 CASSYLSSGGAWGYTF TGTGCCAGCAGTTACCTGTCTTCGGGGGGGGCTTGGGGCTACACCTTC
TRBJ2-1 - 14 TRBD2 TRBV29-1 CSVDGGSSYNEQFF TGCAGCGTTGATGGCGGGAGCTCCTACAATGAGCAGTTCTTC
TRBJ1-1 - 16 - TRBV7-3 CASSLSGSTPNTEAFF TGTGCCAGCAGCTTGTCTGGCAGTACGCCGAACACTGAAGCTTTCTTT
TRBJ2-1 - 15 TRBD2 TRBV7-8 CASSTPLASYNGQFF TGTGCCAGCAGCACCCCACTAGCGTCCTACAATGGGCAGTTCTTC